One sample yielded the 25 T cell receptor beta chains listed below, sequenced in a study of cytotoxic CD8 clonotypes in ibrutinib-treated CLL. Repertoires were generated with immunoSEQ multiplex PCR, while TCRdb's copy carries only in-frame clones and drops some. The table records some 310,000 clones, roughly 85% of them present only once. The sample was PBMCs, taken before ibrutinib treatment. The receptors originated from a human donor with chronic lymphocytic leukemia.

V is TRBV6-6 and J is TRBJ1-3; maybe TRBD1 (6 bases). Trimming removed 7 bases from V and 4 bases from J, with 14 bases in between. CDR1 is MNHNY, CDR2 SVGAGI, per germline (reference sequence). The CDR3 loop spans 14 amino acids. The DNA for the CDR3 is TGTGCCAGCACACCGGGGGCGACCGGAAACACCATATATTTT. Protein: CASTPGATGNTIYF.

The table lists this clone with a few counts. The chain couples TRBV19 to TRBJ2-1, with TRBD2 identical over 11 bases. Germline V gene lookup returns CDR1 LNHDA and CDR2 SQIVND (reference sequence). Germline trimming cut 4 bases from V and 5 bases from J; bases unmatched to any gene: 4. This CDR3 contains 15 residues. DNA for the CDR3: TGTGCCAGTAGTACTAGCGGGAGGCCTAACAATGAGCAGTTCTTC. Translating gives CASSTSGRPNNEQFF.

The chain recombines TRBV4-2 with TRBJ2-2; D possibly corresponds to TRBD1 (7 bases). Germline lookup yields CDR1 LGHNA and CDR2 YNFKEQ. CDR3 length equals 18 residues. V gave up 4 bases and J gave up 3 bases, with 21 bases separating them. The CDR3 DNA sequence: TGTGCCAGCAGCCTAGATGCAGGGGGAGGATTTGACACCGGGGAGCTGTTTTTT. Protein: CASSLDAGGGFDTGELFF.

The J gene is TRBJ2-1, the V gene TRBV27, with 9 nucleotides matching TRBD2. V shed 6 bases and J 15 bases; nucleotides not matched to a gene: 9. Looked up from germline, CDR1 is MNHEY and CDR2 is SMNVEV (reference sequence). CDR3 size: 12 residues. As DNA, the CDR3 is TGTGCCAGCAGCACACCTAGCGGGGAGGCGTTCTTC. Its translation: CASSTPSGEAFF.

The gene calls are TRBV9 and TRBJ2-3; unclear D gene. CDR3 length equals 15 residues. V lost 0 bases and J lost 2, with 10 bases in between. Germline CDR1 and CDR2: SGDLS and YYNGEE. Written as DNA, the CDR3 is TGTGCCAGCAGCGTAGGGCAGCTTCACACAGATACGCAGTATTTT. Translated: CASSVGQLHTDTQYF.

This clone was observed a few times. This chain links TRBV27 with TRBJ1-2; no firm D call. The length of the CDR3 is 13 residues. The V gene's germline CDR1 is MNHEY and CDR2 SMNVEV (reference sequence). The V end was cut by 7 bases, the J end by 5 bases, with 14 bases between. The CDR3 here is CASTESHDYGYTF. Written as DNA, the CDR3 is TGTGCCAGCACAGAATCCCACGATTATGGCTACACCTTC.

This rearrangement joins TRBV19 to TRBJ2-2, with D perhaps TRBD1 (6 bases). Trimming shortened V by 5 bases and J by 0 bases, and 10 bases separated the two germline ends. Per the germline V gene, CDR1 is LNHDA and CDR2 is SQIVND (reference sequence). The CDR3 is made up of 15 amino acids. The CDR3 sequence: CASSLRTANTGELFF. The CDR3, as DNA: TGTGCCAGTAGTCTTAGGACAGCGAACACCGGGGAGCTGTTTTTT.

The CDR3 protein is CASRGRDNQPQHF. CDR3 coding DNA: TGTGCCAGCAGAGGACGGGACAATCAGCCCCAGCATTTT. The chain employs TRBV6-5 and TRBJ1-5; D is undetermined. CDR1 and CDR2 from the germline V gene are MNHEY and SVGAGI. The ends were cut back, 6 bases at V and 3 bases at J, with 9 bases in the middle. This CDR3 comprises 13 residues.

A single count supports this clone. The gene calls are TRBV6-5 and TRBJ2-1, with a tentative D call TRBD1 (6 bases). The germline CDR1 and CDR2 sequences are MNHEY and SVGAGI. The CDR3 has 16 residues. V gave up 4 bases and J gave up 8 bases, with 21 bases separating them. This chain's CDR3 is CASSSDPEGVGDEQFF. The CDR3 DNA is TGTGCCAGCAGTTCCGACCCCGAGGGGGTTGGAGATGAGCAGTTCTTC.

The chain employs TRBV5-1 and TRBJ1-2, with TRBD1 as a possible D gene (6 bases). The V gene's germline CDR1 is SGHRS and CDR2 YFSETQ. Between the trimmed V and J ends, which lost 2 bases and 5 bases, there was a span of 10 bases. The CDR3 covers 13 residues. The CDR3 coding sequence is TGCGCCAGCAGCTTCACAGGGATTTATGGCTACACCTTC. Translating gives CASSFTGIYGYTF. The complete variable domain, with remaining parts taken from reference TRBV5-1 and TRBJ1-2, reads KAGVTQTPRYLIKTRGQQVTLSCSPISGHRSVSWYQQTPGQGLQFLFEYFSETQRNKGNFPGRFSGRQFSNSRSEMNVSTLELGDSALYLCASSFTGIYGYTFGSGTRLTVV.

The chain links TRBV5-1 to TRBJ2-1; 10 nucleotides match TRBD2. Germline CDR1 is SGHRS and CDR2 is YFSETQ. Trimming cost V 5 bases and J 6 bases; bases outside gene matches: 5. The CDR3 covers 14 residues. This chain's CDR3 is CASRPLAGANEQFF. CDR3 in DNA: TGCGCCAGCAGGCCCCTAGCGGGAGCCAATGAGCAGTTCTTC.

The J gene is TRBJ2-7, the V gene TRBV2, with D hard to call. Germline V lookup: CDR1 SNHLY, CDR2 FYNNEI. The germline V and J ends were trimmed by 0 bases and 3 bases, with 6 bases remaining between them. The CDR3 extends over 13 amino acids. CDR3 amino acids: CASSEAFGYEQYF. The CDR3 nucleotides are TGTGCCAGCAGTGAAGCGTTTGGCTACGAGCAGTACTTC.

The genes are TRBV20-1 and TRBJ1-1, with 10 bases lining up with TRBD1. This CDR3 is 11 amino acids long. Per the germline V gene, CDR1 is DFQATT and CDR2 is SNEGSKA (reference sequence). Unmatched junction bases numbered 0, after V lost 7 bases and J lost 4 bases. The CDR3 region has the DNA TGCAGTGGGGACAGGGGCACTGAAGCTTTCTTT. It translates to CSGDRGTEAFF.

This chain links TRBV5-4 with TRBJ2-5, with a possible D match to TRBD1 (6 bases). The germline V gene has CDR1 SGHNT and CDR2 YYREEE (reference sequence). The germline V and J ends were trimmed by 4 bases and 3 bases, with 13 bases remaining between them. The CDR3 is 14 amino acids. CDR3 in DNA: TGTGCCAGCAGCATGGCAGGGGTGGAAGAGACCCAGTACTTC. Translating gives CASSMAGVEETQYF.

The chain recombines TRBV9 with TRBJ1-4, with 7 bases identical to TRBD1. The V segment lost 4 bases and the J segment 8 bases; nucleotides outside the gene matches: 14. This CDR3 is 16 amino acids long. The germline CDR1 and CDR2 sequences are SGDLS and YYNGEE. For the CDR3, the DNA is TGTGCCAGCAGCACCCAACGGGACAGCACTATGGAAAAACTGTTTTTT. Translating it yields CASSTQRDSTMEKLFF.

The chain couples TRBV6-6 to TRBJ2-7; weak D call: TRBD2 (6 bases). Germline V CDR1 and CDR2: MNHNY, SVGAGI (reference sequence). Between the trimmed V and J ends, which lost 6 bases and 5 bases, there was a span of 23 bases. This CDR3 region has 16 residues. The CDR3 region is CASRAGSGLGLDEQYF. The CDR3 DNA follows: TGTGCCAGCAGGGCTGGGAGCGGGTTAGGCTTGGACGAGCAGTACTTC.

The chain couples TRBV7-2 to TRBJ2-3; 7 nucleotides line up with TRBD2. V trimming: 2 bases; J trimming: 2 bases; junction bases outside the gene matches: 4. CDR3 length: 15 amino acids. Germline CDR1 SGHTA, CDR2 FQGNSA. The CDR3 coding sequence is TGTGCCAGCAGCTTACTTCGGGGGGACACAGATACGCAGTATTTT. Protein: CASSLLRGDTDTQYF.

V and J are TRBV5-6 and TRBJ2-7, with TRBD2 matching over 11 bases. The CDR3 is 14 amino acids. V dropped 2 bases and J dropped 3; count of bases not matched to a gene: 1. Per the germline V gene, CDR1 is SGHDT and CDR2 is YYEEEE. The CDR3 here is CASSFGLAGYEQYF. For the CDR3, the DNA is TGTGCCAGCAGCTTCGGACTAGCGGGCTACGAGCAGTACTTC.

J is TRBJ2-7 and V is TRBV4-2; 8 positions agree with TRBD2. CDR3 length: 18 residues. CDR1 LGHNA and CDR2 YNFKEQ come from the germline V gene. The junction had 13 bases not matched to a gene; V was cut back by 1 base and J by 2 bases. CDR3 residues: CASSQAEGWAGGPYEQYF. The CDR3 bases are TGTGCCAGCAGCCAAGCAGAAGGTTGGGCGGGAGGACCCTACGAGCAGTACTTC.

The chain employs TRBV5-4 and TRBJ2-1, with TRBD1 as a possible D gene (7 bases). Trimming took off 0 bases at V and 12 bases at J, with 16 bases between the two ends. From germline, CDR1 is SGHNT and CDR2 YYREEE (reference sequence). There are 14 residues in the CDR3. The CDR3 region has the DNA TGTGCCAGCAGCTTGGTAGGTTCAGGGGGAGGGCAGTTCTTC. Protein sequence: CASSLVGSGGGQFF. Combining the CDR3 with reference TRBV5-4 and TRBJ2-1 gives the whole variable domain ETGVTQSPTHLIKTRGQQVTLRCSSQSGHNTVSWYQQALGQGPQFIFQYYREEENGRGNFPPRFSGLQFPNYSSELNVNALELDDSALYLCASSLVGSGGGQFFGPGTRLTVL.

This rearrangement joins TRBV30 to TRBJ1-2; D might be TRBD1 (5 bases). The length of the CDR3 is 13 residues. Germline values: CDR1 GTSNPN, CDR2 SVGIG (reference sequence). The V end lost 3 bases, the J end lost 9 bases, and 17 bases lay between the germline ends. CDR3 coding DNA: TGTGCCTGGAGCGGGGGTTTGGCTGATAGCTACACCTTC. It encodes CAWSGGLADSYTF.

This rearrangement joins TRBV6-5 to TRBJ1-5; no definite D call. The CDR3 spans 13 residues. V lost 6 bases to trimming and J lost 5 bases, with 11 bases between them. Germline CDR1 is MNHEY and CDR2 is SVGAGI. CDR3 in DNA: TGTGCCAGCAGCCCCATTCCCCATCAGCCCCAGCATTTT. Translation gives CASSPIPHQPQHF.

Concerning this clone itself: This CDR3 is also generated by other DNA sequences in the sample. The chain joins TRBV18 to TRBJ2-3; no clear D. V lost 2 bases to trimming and J lost 1 base, with 4 bases between them. In germline, CDR1 is KGHSH, CDR2 LQKENI. The CDR3 length is 13 residues. The CDR3 bases are TGTGCCAGCTCACCATCGGGCACAGATACGCAGTATTTT. The encoded protein is CASSPSGTDTQYF.

V is TRBV9 and J is TRBJ2-1; TRBD2 aligns across 8 bases. CDR1 SGDLS and CDR2 YYNGEE come from the germline V gene. V shed 2 bases and J 7 bases; nucleotides not matched to a gene: 8. This CDR3 contains 15 residues. CDR3 coding DNA: TGTGCCAGCAGCGTGACGGGAGGGCTGCAGAATGAGCAGTTCTTC. Its translation: CASSVTGGLQNEQFF.

CDR3 in amino acids: CASSFGGGFHEQYF. The CDR3 region has the DNA TGTGCCAGCAGCTTTGGAGGGGGCTTCCACGAGCAGTACTTC. This chain links TRBV7-9 with TRBJ2-7; tentative D call: TRBD1 (7 bases). Per the germline V gene, CDR1 is SEHNR and CDR2 is FQNEAQ (reference sequence). With 3 bases removed from V and 5 bases from J, the gap between germline ends came to 14 bases. This CDR3 is built from 14 residues.